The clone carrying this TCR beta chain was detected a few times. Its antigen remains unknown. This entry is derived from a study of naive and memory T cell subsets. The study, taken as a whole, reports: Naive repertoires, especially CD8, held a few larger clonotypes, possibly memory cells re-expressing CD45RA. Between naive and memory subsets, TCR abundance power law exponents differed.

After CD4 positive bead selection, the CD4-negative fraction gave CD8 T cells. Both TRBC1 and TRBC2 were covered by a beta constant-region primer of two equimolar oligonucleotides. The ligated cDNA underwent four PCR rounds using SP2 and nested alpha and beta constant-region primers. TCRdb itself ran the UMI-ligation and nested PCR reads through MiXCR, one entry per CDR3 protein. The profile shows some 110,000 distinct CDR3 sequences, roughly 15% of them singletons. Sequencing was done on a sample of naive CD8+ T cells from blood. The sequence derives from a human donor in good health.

In DNA, the CDR3 is TGCAGCGTCCCGAGTGACAGTCCATACGAGCAGTACTTC. Translation: CSVPSDSPYEQYF. The gene calls are TRBV29-1 and TRBJ2-7; possibly TRBD1 for D (5 bases). Germline assignment: CDR1 SQVTM and CDR2 ANQGSEA. This CDR3 is 13 amino acids long. The V end lost 6 bases, the J end lost 4 bases, and 16 bases lay between the germline ends.